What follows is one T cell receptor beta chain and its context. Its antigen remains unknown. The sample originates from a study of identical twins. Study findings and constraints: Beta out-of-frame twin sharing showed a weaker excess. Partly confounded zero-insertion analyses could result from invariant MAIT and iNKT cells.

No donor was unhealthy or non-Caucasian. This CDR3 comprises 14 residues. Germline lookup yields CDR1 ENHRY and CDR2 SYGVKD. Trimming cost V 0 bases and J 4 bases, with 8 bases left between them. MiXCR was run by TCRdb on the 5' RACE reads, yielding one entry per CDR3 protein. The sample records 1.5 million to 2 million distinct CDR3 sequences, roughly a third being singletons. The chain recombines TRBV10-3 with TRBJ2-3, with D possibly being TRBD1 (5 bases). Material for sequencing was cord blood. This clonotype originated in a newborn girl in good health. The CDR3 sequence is CAISESQGPDTQYF. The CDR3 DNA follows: TGTGCCATCAGTGAGTCTCAGGGCCCAGATACGCAGTATTTT.